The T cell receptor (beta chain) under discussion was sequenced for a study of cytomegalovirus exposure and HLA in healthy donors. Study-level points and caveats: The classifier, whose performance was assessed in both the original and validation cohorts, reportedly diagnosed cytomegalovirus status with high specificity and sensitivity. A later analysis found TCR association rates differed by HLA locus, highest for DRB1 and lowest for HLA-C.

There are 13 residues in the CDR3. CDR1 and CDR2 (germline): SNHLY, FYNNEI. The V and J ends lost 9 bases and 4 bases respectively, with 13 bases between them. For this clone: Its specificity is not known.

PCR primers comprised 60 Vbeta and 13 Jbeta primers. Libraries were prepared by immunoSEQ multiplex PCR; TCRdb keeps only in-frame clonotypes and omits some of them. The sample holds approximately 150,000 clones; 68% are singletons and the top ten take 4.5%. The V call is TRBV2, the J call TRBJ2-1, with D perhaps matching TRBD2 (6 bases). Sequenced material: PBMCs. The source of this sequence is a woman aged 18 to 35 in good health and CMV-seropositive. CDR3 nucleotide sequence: TGTGCCAGTATAGCGGATCAATACAATGAGCAGTTCTTC. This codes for CASIADQYNEQFF.